Presented here are 6 T cell receptor beta chains from one specimen sequenced in a study of T cell responses to AZD1222 COVID-19 vaccine listed by TCRdb under 2021. Library generation was performed with the immunoSEQ multiplex PCR assay. In its TCRdb copy, this immuneACCESS table keeps in-frame sequences only and misses some clones. Where compared with another copy, unresolved V genes explain less than half of these, and the others have no known cause. The sample table records some 150,000 clones; 85% to 90% of these occur just once. The ten most abundant clones make up about 5.1% of the sample. According to the study, the label for this sample's time point signals: baseline before first vaccination. This specimen's treatment or condition label, interpreted: meningococcal conjugate vaccine given as trial control. Sequenced material: peripheral blood, taken on day 0 of MenACWY control vaccination. These receptors were obtained from an adult in good health.

The V and J genes are TRBV6-6 and TRBJ2-4; D uncertain. CDR3 size: 16 residues. V was cut by 2 bases and J by 0 bases, with 11 bases left in between. The V gene's germline CDR1 is MNHNY and CDR2 SVGAGI (reference sequence). CDR3 amino acids: CASSYPDSIAKNIQYF. The CDR3 bases are TGTGCCAGCAGTTACCCGGATTCTATAGCCAAAAACATTCAGTACTTC.

The genes are TRBV5-1 and TRBJ2-5, with TRBD1 matching over 7 bases. The V gene's germline CDR1 is SGHRS and CDR2 YFSETQ. The V and J ends lost 4 bases and 1 base, in that order; junction bases with no gene match: 4. This CDR3 is 14 amino acids long. CDR3 nucleotides: TGCGCCAGCAGCAGAACAGGGGCCCAAGAGACCCAGTACTTC. It translates to CASSRTGAQETQYF.

The V call is TRBV13, the J call TRBJ2-5; 11 bases fit TRBD2. Germline V gives CDR1 PRHDT, CDR2 FYEKMQ (reference sequence). V lost 4 bases, J lost 4 bases, and 11 bases stayed unmatched. The length of the CDR3 is 17 residues. The CDR3 DNA is TGTGCCAGCAGCTATCCGACTAGCGGGATGGGGTTAGAGACCCAGTACTTC. Translation: CASSYPTSGMGLETQYF.

The rearrangement links TRBV28 to TRBJ2-1, with D tentatively TRBD1 (6 bases). There are 15 residues in the CDR3. V was shortened by 8 bases and J by 7 bases, with 21 bases between the two germline ends. Germline V gene lookup returns CDR1 MDHEN and CDR2 SYDVKM. CDR3 sequence: CASGQTGLGRNEQFF. CDR3 nucleotide sequence: TGTGCCAGCGGACAAACAGGGCTGGGCCGGAATGAGCAGTTCTTC.

The chain has TRBV5-8 and TRBJ1-2; no definite D call. Deletions cut 5 bases from V and 2 bases from J, with 16 bases between. CDR1 SGHTS and CDR2 YDEGEE come from the germline V gene. The CDR3 length is 15 residues. Written as DNA, the CDR3 is TGTGCCAGCAGTATGAGTGACCGACCGAACTATGGCTACACCTTC. This encodes CASSMSDRPNYGYTF. Based on the CDR3 plus reference TRBV5-8 and TRBJ1-2, the full variable domain is EAGVTQSPTHLIKTRGQQATLRCSPISGHTSVYWYQQALGLGLQFLLWYDEGEERNRGNFPPRFSGRQFPNYSSELNVNALELEDSALYLCASSMSDRPNYGYTFGSGTRLTVV.

The CDR3 loop is CASSLDSQPQHF. CDR3 sequence (DNA): TGTGCCAGCAGCCTAGACAGTCAGCCCCAGCATTTT. The rearrangement uses TRBV5-4 and TRBJ1-5, with D tentatively TRBD1 (5 bases). The germline V gene encodes CDR1 SGHNT and CDR2 YYREEE (reference sequence). The CDR3 is 12 residues long. V was pared by 4 bases and J by 6 bases, with 8 bases between.